A selection of T cell receptor beta chains follows, all from one sample in a study of blood T cells in healthy people across ages. TCRdb redid the calling of the 5' RACE reads with MiXCR, one entry per CDR3 protein. The sample includes fewer than 2 million distinct CDR3 sequences, around 40% of them seen just once. The specimen was blood. The receptors come from a human donor in good health. The CDR3 runs from the conserved cysteine through the conserved F or W. Each record gives: J gene, clone size, D gene, V gene, CDR3 DNA, CDR3 protein. D genes are given only for firm matches. Not all rows give a size; the values are once, few, many and, for expanded clones, a class.

j_call: TRBJ2-1
clone_size: -
d_call: -
v_call: TRBV28
cdr3_nt: TGTGCCAGCACGCCTCCACCATACAATGAGCAGTTCTTC
cdr3_aa: CASTPPPYNEQFF

j_call: TRBJ2-7
clone_size: -
d_call: -
v_call: TRBV10-3
cdr3_nt: TGTGCCATCAGTAATGGCAGGGGCGCGTACGAGCAGTACTTC
cdr3_aa: CAISNGRGAYEQYF

j_call: TRBJ1-6
clone_size: few
d_call: -
v_call: TRBV7-3
cdr3_nt: TGTGCCAGCAGCTTAACGACTTTTTCACCCCTCCACTTT
cdr3_aa: CASSLTTFSPLHF

j_call: TRBJ2-5
clone_size: many
d_call: -
v_call: TRBV20-1
cdr3_nt: TGCAGTGCTAGCAATGGGGTGCAAGAGACCCAGTACTTC
cdr3_aa: CSASNGVQETQYF

j_call: TRBJ2-1
clone_size: few
d_call: -
v_call: TRBV4-1
cdr3_nt: TGCGCCAGCAGCCAAGATGTTGAGCGGGCACAGTTCTTC
cdr3_aa: CASSQDVERAQFF

j_call: TRBJ2-3
clone_size: -
d_call: -
v_call: TRBV6-1
cdr3_nt: TGTGCCAGCGCGTCCGCTAGCTCAGATACGCAGTATTTT
cdr3_aa: CASASASSDTQYF

j_call: TRBJ1-1
clone_size: once
d_call: TRBD1
v_call: TRBV12-3/TRBV12-4
cdr3_nt: TGTGCCAGCAATAATCCGGGACAGGGAGAAGCTGAAGCTTTCTTT
cdr3_aa: CASNNPGQGEAEAFF

j_call: TRBJ1-5
clone_size: few
d_call: TRBD1
v_call: TRBV28
cdr3_nt: TGTGCCAGCAGAAAACAGGGGGGTTTAAATCAGCCCCAGCATTTT
cdr3_aa: CASRKQGGLNQPQHF

j_call: TRBJ1-5
clone_size: -
d_call: TRBD1
v_call: TRBV5-1
cdr3_nt: TGCGCCAGCAGTACGGGACAGGGTATGGACCAGCCCCAGCATTTT
cdr3_aa: CASSTGQGMDQPQHF

j_call: TRBJ1-6
clone_size: once
d_call: TRBD1
v_call: TRBV27
cdr3_nt: TGTGCCAGCACCCTAGGTCGTGGGACAGGGAACTCACCCCTCCACTTT
cdr3_aa: CASTLGRGTGNSPLHF

j_call: TRBJ2-2
clone_size: -
d_call: -
v_call: TRBV12-3/TRBV12-4
cdr3_nt: TGTGCCAGCAGCCCCCCAGGACAGTCCACCGGGGAGCTGTTTTTT
cdr3_aa: CASSPPGQSTGELFF

j_call: TRBJ2-1
clone_size: -
d_call: -
v_call: TRBV20-1
cdr3_nt: TGCAGTGCAATAGCGCGGGGGACAGTGGTCAACGAGCAGTTCTTC
cdr3_aa: CSAIARGTVVNEQFF

j_call: TRBJ1-2
clone_size: -
d_call: -
v_call: TRBV6-1
cdr3_nt: TGTGCCAGCAGGTTCGGCAGGGGTGGCTACACCTTC
cdr3_aa: CASRFGRGGYTF

j_call: TRBJ1-2
clone_size: -
d_call: -
v_call: TRBV5-1
cdr3_nt: TGCGCCAGCGGCCCCGACGGGGGATGGGACTATGGCTACACCTTC
cdr3_aa: CASGPDGGWDYGYTF

j_call: TRBJ1-6
clone_size: -
d_call: -
v_call: TRBV21-1
cdr3_nt: TGTGCCAGCAGCAAAGGGGAACGGGACGATTTATTAAGAGAAGAAGGGGCCTATAATTCACCCCTCCACTTT
cdr3_aa: CASSKGERDDLLREEGAYNSPLHF

j_call: TRBJ2-7
clone_size: -
d_call: TRBD1
v_call: TRBV5-5
cdr3_nt: TGTGCCAGCAGCGCTGGTCCGGGACAGGGCTCGGGCGGGCAGTACTTC
cdr3_aa: CASSAGPGQGSGGQYF

j_call: TRBJ2-3
clone_size: -
d_call: -
v_call: TRBV9
cdr3_nt: TGTGCCAGCAGCGTAGAGGGACAAAGGACAGATACGCAGTATTTT
cdr3_aa: CASSVEGQRTDTQYF

j_call: TRBJ2-7
clone_size: -
d_call: TRBD1
v_call: TRBV3-1
cdr3_nt: TGTGCCAGCAGCTTCGGACAGGTCCGCTACGAGCAGTACTTC
cdr3_aa: CASSFGQVRYEQYF

j_call: TRBJ2-1
clone_size: -
d_call: -
v_call: TRBV29-1
cdr3_nt: TGCAGCGTTGAGATAGAGAGGCCCGGTGAGCAGTTCTTC
cdr3_aa: CSVEIERPGEQFF

j_call: TRBJ2-3
clone_size: few
d_call: -
v_call: TRBV20-1
cdr3_nt: TGCAGTGTTAGATCTTTTGGGCAGTATTTT
cdr3_aa: CSVRSFGQYF

j_call: TRBJ1-2
clone_size: -
d_call: TRBD1
v_call: TRBV4-1
cdr3_nt: TGCGCCAGCAGCCAAGGATGGACAGGCAAGCCTTGGGGCTACACCTTC
cdr3_aa: CASSQGWTGKPWGYTF

j_call: TRBJ2-7
clone_size: few
d_call: TRBD1
v_call: TRBV6-2/TRBV6-3
cdr3_nt: TGTGCCAGCAGTTACGGACAGGTTACCTACGAGCAGTACTTC
cdr3_aa: CASSYGQVTYEQYF

j_call: TRBJ1-2
clone_size: many
d_call: TRBD1
v_call: TRBV20-1
cdr3_nt: TGCAGTGCCAGCGGGACAGCTAACTATGGCTACACCTTC
cdr3_aa: CSASGTANYGYTF

j_call: TRBJ2-7
clone_size: -
d_call: TRBD1
v_call: TRBV7-9
cdr3_nt: TGTGCCAGCAGCGATCGGACAGGCGGCGTGGGCGAGCAGTACTTC
cdr3_aa: CASSDRTGGVGEQYF

j_call: TRBJ1-6
clone_size: -
d_call: -
v_call: TRBV14
cdr3_nt: TGTGCCAGCAGCCCCCTCCAGGTCTCACCCCTCCACTTT
cdr3_aa: CASSPLQVSPLHF

j_call: TRBJ1-2
clone_size: -
d_call: -
v_call: TRBV29-1
cdr3_nt: TGCAGCGTTGAGGATGAGGGGGGTTCTGGCTACACCTTC
cdr3_aa: CSVEDEGGSGYTF

j_call: TRBJ2-5
clone_size: -
d_call: -
v_call: TRBV7-8
cdr3_nt: TGTGCCACCTTGCATAGGCGGGGAAGTATACAAGAGACCCAGTACTTC
cdr3_aa: CATLHRRGSIQETQYF

j_call: TRBJ2-6
clone_size: few
d_call: -
v_call: TRBV11-3
cdr3_nt: TGTGCCAGCAGCACAGGTGGGGTACGCTCTGGGGCCAACGTCCTGACTTTC
cdr3_aa: CASSTGGVRSGANVLTF

j_call: TRBJ1-1
clone_size: few
d_call: -
v_call: TRBV7-2
cdr3_nt: TGTGCCAGCAGTTTATCTCAGGGCAACACTGAAGCTTTCTTT
cdr3_aa: CASSLSQGNTEAFF

j_call: TRBJ2-1
clone_size: -
d_call: -
v_call: TRBV12-3/TRBV12-4
cdr3_nt: TGTGCCAGCAGTTTAGCGGTACAGCTGAAGGTCAATGAGCAGTTCTTC
cdr3_aa: CASSLAVQLKVNEQFF

j_call: TRBJ1-2
clone_size: -
d_call: TRBD1
v_call: TRBV10-3
cdr3_nt: TGTGCCATCAGTGAGACCGGGACAGGGCAAGATGGCTACACCTTC
cdr3_aa: CAISETGTGQDGYTF

j_call: TRBJ2-1
clone_size: few
d_call: -
v_call: TRBV15
cdr3_nt: TGTGCCACCAGTCTAGCAATCGGAGAGCAGTTCTTC
cdr3_aa: CATSLAIGEQFF

j_call: TRBJ2-7
clone_size: few
d_call: -
v_call: TRBV2
cdr3_nt: TGTGCCAGCAGTGTTTGGGAAGGTCTCAGCTCCTACGAGCAGTACTTC
cdr3_aa: CASSVWEGLSSYEQYF

j_call: TRBJ2-3
clone_size: -
d_call: TRBD2
v_call: TRBV6-2/TRBV6-3
cdr3_nt: TGTGCCAGCAGTCGATTAGGACTAGGAGGCACAGATACGCAGTATTTT
cdr3_aa: CASSRLGLGGTDTQYF

j_call: TRBJ2-1
clone_size: -
d_call: TRBD1
v_call: TRBV7-3
cdr3_nt: TGTGCCAGCAGCAGGACAGGCGATCAAAGGCGGAATACGTTCTTC
cdr3_aa: CASSRTGDQRRNTFF

j_call: TRBJ2-5
clone_size: -
d_call: -
v_call: TRBV10-3
cdr3_nt: TGTGCCATTCCTCGGCCAGGCTATCAAGAGACCCAGTACTTC
cdr3_aa: CAIPRPGYQETQYF

j_call: TRBJ1-2
clone_size: -
d_call: -
v_call: TRBV7-2
cdr3_nt: TGTGCCAGCAGCCTTCGGGACGGAGCTAACTATGGCTACACCTTC
cdr3_aa: CASSLRDGANYGYTF

j_call: TRBJ2-5
clone_size: -
d_call: -
v_call: TRBV7-2
cdr3_nt: TGTGCCAGCAGCCTTCAGGTTAGACTAGGAGAGACCCAGTACTTC
cdr3_aa: CASSLQVRLGETQYF

j_call: TRBJ2-6
clone_size: -
d_call: TRBD1
v_call: TRBV3-1
cdr3_nt: TGTGCCAGCAGCCGTGAGACAGGGGCCATCTCTGGGGCCAACGTCCTGACTTTC
cdr3_aa: CASSRETGAISGANVLTF

j_call: TRBJ2-7
clone_size: few
d_call: -
v_call: TRBV4-3
cdr3_nt: TGCGCCAGCAGCCAAGATCGGGGGCGGCTAAACGAGCAGTACTTC
cdr3_aa: CASSQDRGRLNEQYF

j_call: TRBJ1-2
clone_size: -
d_call: -
v_call: TRBV20-1
cdr3_nt: TGCAGTGCTAGTACGGCTCCTAACTATGGCTACACCTTC
cdr3_aa: CSASTAPNYGYTF